This T cell receptor (beta chain) was profiled in a study of CD8+ T cells in alopecia areata. Study results and caveats: Sequencing of scalp tissue also captures the resident alphabeta T cells of normal skin.

As concerns this clone: What it binds is unknown.

V shed 4 bases and J 2 bases; nucleotides not matched to a gene: 8. Germline V gene lookup returns CDR1 SGHDT and CDR2 YYEEEE. The CDR3 runs 16 residues. cDNA reverse transcribed from extracted RNA served as the sequencing template. TCRdb keeps only in-frame clones here, not all; method: immunoSEQ multiplex PCR. Of around 140,000 clones listed, 70% to 90% are singletons. The sample's treatment: oral pan-JAK inhibitor, 5-10 mg twice daily. Researchers took lesional scalp punch biopsies and peripheral blood from people who were alopecia areata patients. Material: CD8+ T cells sorted from blood, obtained at week 4, from a patient treated with tofacitinib. The TCR sequence derives from a human donor with alopecia areata. This chain joins TRBV5-6 and TRBJ2-2; 7 bases line up with TRBD1. The chain's CDR3 is CASSRTGTANTGELFF. DNA for the CDR3: TGTGCCAGCAGCCGGACCGGGACAGCAAACACCGGGGAGCTGTTTTTT.